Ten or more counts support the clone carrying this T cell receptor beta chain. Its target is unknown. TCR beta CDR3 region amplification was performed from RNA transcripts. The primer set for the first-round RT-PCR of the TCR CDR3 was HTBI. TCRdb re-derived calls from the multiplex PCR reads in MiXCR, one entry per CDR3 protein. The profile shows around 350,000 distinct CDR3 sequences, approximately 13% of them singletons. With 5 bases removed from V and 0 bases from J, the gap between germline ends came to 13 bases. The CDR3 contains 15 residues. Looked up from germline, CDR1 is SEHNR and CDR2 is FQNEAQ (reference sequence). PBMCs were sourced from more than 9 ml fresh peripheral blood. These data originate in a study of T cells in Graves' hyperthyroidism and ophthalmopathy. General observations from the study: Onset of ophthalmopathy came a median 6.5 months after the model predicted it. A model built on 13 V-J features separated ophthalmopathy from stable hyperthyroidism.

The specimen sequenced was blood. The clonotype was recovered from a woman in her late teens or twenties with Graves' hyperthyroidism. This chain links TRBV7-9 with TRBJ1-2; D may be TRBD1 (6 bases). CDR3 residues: CASSPRTATNYGYTF. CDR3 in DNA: TGTGCCAGCAGCCCAAGGACAGCCACTAACTATGGCTACACCTTC.